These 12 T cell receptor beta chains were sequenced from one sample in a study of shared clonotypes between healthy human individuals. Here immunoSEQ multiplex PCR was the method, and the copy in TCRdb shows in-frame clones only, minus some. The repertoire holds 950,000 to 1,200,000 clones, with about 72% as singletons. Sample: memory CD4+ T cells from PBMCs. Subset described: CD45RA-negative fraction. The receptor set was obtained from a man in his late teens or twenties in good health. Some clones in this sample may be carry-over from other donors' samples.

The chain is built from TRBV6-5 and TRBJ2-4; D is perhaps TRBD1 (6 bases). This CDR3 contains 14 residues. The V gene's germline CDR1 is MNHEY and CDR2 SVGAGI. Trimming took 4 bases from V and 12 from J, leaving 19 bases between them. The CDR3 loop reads CASSSTFGQTTQYF. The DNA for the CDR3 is TGTGCCAGCAGTTCCACCTTCGGACAGACGACTCAGTACTTC.

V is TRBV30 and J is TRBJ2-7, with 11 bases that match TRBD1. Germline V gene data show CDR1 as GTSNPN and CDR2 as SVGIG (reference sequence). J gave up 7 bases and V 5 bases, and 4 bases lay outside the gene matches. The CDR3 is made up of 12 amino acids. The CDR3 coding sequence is TGTGCCTGGGGACAGGGGGCGCTTGAGCAGTACTTC. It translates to CAWGQGALEQYF.

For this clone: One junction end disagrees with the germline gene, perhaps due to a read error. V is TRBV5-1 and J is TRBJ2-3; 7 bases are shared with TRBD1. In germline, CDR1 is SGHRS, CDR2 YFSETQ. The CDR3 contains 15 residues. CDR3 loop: CASTFSDRSIDTQYF. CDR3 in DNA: TGCGCCAGCACCTTCTCGGACAGGAGCATAGATACGCAGTATTTT.

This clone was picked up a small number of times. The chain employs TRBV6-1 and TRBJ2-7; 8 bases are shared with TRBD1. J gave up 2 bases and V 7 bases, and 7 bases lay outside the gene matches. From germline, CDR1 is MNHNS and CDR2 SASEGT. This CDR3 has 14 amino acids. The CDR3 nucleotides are TGTGCCAGCATTAAGGACAGGGTAACCTACGAGCAGTACTTC. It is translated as CASIKDRVTYEQYF.

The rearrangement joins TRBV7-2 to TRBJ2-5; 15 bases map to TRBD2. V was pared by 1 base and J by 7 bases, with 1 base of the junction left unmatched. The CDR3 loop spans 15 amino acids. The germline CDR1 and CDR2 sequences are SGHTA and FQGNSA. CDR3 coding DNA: TGTGCCAGCAGCTTAGGGACTAGCGGGAGGGGGACCCAGTACTTC. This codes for CASSLGTSGRGTQYF.

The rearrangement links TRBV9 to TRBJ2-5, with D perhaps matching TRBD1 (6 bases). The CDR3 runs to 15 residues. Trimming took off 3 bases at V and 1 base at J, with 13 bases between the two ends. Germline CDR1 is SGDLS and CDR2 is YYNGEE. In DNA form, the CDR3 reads TGTGCCAGCAGCGCACGATTGGACAGCCAAGAGACCCAGTACTTC. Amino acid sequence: CASSARLDSQETQYF.

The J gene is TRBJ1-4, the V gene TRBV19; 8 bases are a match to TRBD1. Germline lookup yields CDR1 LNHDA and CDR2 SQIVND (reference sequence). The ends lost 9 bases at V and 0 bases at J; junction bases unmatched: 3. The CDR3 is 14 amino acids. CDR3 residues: CASQDRATNEKLFF. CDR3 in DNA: TGTGCCAGCCAGGACAGGGCAACTAATGAAAAACTGTTTTTT.

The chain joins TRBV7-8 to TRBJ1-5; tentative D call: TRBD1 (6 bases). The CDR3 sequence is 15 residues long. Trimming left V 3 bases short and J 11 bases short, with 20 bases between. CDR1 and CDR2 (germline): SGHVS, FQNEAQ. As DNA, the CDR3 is TGTGCCAGCAGCTTGAGTAGGGGGTCCAACGATGCCCAGCATTTT. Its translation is CASSLSRGSNDAQHF.

The CDR3 DNA reads as TGCAGCGTTCAAATGGACAGGGCCTACGAGCAGTACTTC. This gives the protein CSVQMDRAYEQYF. V is TRBV29-1 and J is TRBJ2-7; 8 nucleotides align to TRBD1. CDR3 size: 13 residues. With V trimmed by 5 bases and J by 2 bases, 5 bases remained unmatched. CDR1 is SQVTM, CDR2 ANQGSEA, per germline.

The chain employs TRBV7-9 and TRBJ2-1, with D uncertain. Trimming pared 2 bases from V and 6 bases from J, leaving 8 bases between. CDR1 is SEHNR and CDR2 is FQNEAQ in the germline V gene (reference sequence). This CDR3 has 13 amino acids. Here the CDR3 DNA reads TGTGCCAGCAGCTTAACGGCTAGCAATGAGCAGTTCTTC. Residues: CASSLTASNEQFF. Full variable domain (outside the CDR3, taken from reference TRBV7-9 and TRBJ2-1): DTGVSQNPRHKITKRGQNVTFRCDPISEHNRLYWYRQTLGQGPEFLTYFQNEAQLEKSRLLSDRFSAERPKGSFSTLEIQRTEQGDSAMYLCASSLTASNEQFFGPGTRLTVL.

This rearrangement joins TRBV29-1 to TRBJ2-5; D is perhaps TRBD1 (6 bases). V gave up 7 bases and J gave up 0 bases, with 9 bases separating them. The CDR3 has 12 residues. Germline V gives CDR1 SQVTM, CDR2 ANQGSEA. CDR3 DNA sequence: TGCAGCGGGACAGCGTACCAAGAGACCCAGTACTTC. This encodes CSGTAYQETQYF.

Written as DNA, the CDR3 is TGCAGCGTTGTCTGGCTAGCGGACATTTATACGCAGTATTTT. It translates to CSVVWLADIYTQYF. V gene TRBV29-1 combines with J gene TRBJ2-3; 7 bases match TRBD2. Germline CDR1 is SQVTM and CDR2 is ANQGSEA. Trimming cost V 4 bases and J 7 bases; bases outside gene matches: 11. The CDR3 totals 14 residues.